The present entry profiles one TCR beta chain with its context. There is no known antigen for this receptor. No per-base quality is available; no much larger clone lies one base away. The sample originates from a study of cytomegalovirus exposure and HLA in healthy donors listed by TCRdb under 2017. Describing the broader study: An earlier analysis of several hundred of the donors reported 276 Gb of sequence data and around 120 million unique TCR beta sequences obtained from approximately 180 million T cells. An early release covering over 500 HLA-typed donors comprised roughly 300 gigabases of sequencing data and 85 million or so unique TCR sequences. Of the 300 to 400 genotyped donors, over 65% fell in the genetic ancestry cluster associated with self-reported Caucasian donors. The study was designed to test whether signatures of past pathogen exposure could be identified by cataloging public T cell receptors. The study used immunosequencing to profile the T cell repertoires of 666 subjects and linked those repertoires to cytomegalovirus serostatus. In addition to the first cohort of approximately 650 subjects, a separate validation cohort of over 90 different subjects was used. The study combined high-throughput TCR immunosequencing, statistical association of individual TCRs with disease status, and machine learning to predict cytomegalovirus infection status. A later analysis re-examined previously published TCR beta repertoires from roughly 720 donors and added high-resolution HLA genotyping to investigate patterns of TCR occurrence. In the later analysis, no new phenotypic data were used to find candidate immune exposures; instead, reliance was placed on TCR beta sequences and their occurrence across donors. To decide whether each TCR beta V gene segment behaved as functional or pseudogenic, an earlier analysis of some 600 of the donors relied on high-throughput TCR beta sequencing. Donor age, sex, ethnicity and CMV serostatus were compiled together with the repertoire data. Genome-wide SNP genotypes for about 55% of the roughly 670 donors were used in a later genetic analysis, which treated that subset as a discovery cohort. All discovery cohort repertoires had been generated using a single sequencing platform. Both class I and class II loci were covered by HLA typing, at four-digit resolution. Typing coverage differed by locus: A, B, C, DRB1 and DQB1 were typed in about 629-630 donors, DQA1 in about 500, DPA1 in some 610, and DPB1 in roughly 450. A handful of DR-DQ haplotypes were handled as single units for association and clustering because linkage in the cohort was strong. Among roughly 400 genotyped donors of the cohort, an average of around 250,000 unique TCR beta nucleotide sequences was sequenced per donor, of which about 18% were non-productive. The investigation overall reported the following: A later analysis found that most CMV-associated TCR beta chains appeared HLA-restricted, with HLA associations seemingly driven largely by CMV exposure. While some public TCRs were present in many individuals, most TCR sequences turned up only very rarely across donors. A later analysis found that TCR association rates varied across HLA loci, with DRB1 alleles showing the most associated TCRs and HLA-C alleles the fewest. In both the original and validation cohorts, the classifier was reported to diagnose cytomegalovirus status with high specificity and sensitivity. When HLA alleles, especially DR and DQ, strongly co-occurred, attributing TCR associations to individual alleles was difficult. Presence/absence analyses assumed roughly uniform sequencing depth across donors, an assumption that may not hold. According to the authors, the approach could potentially be generalized to other disease states and immunological phenotypes. A later analysis found that HLA-associated TCR beta chains were more clonally expanded and had lower generation probabilities than equally common non-associated chains. Because counts were too low, about 17 rarely observed V segments, including chromosome 9 orphons, were excluded from the earlier analysis of some 590 of the donors. A later genetic analysis reported fewer N-insertions in productive TCRs among donors in an Asian-associated ancestry cluster than the roughly 690-donor mean. The study gave a list of 150 to 200 TCR beta chains associated with cytomegalovirus. Correlated functional status among segregating V segments might be attributable to linkage disequilibrium, but an unknown experimental factor could not be ruled out. V-gene and J-gene trimming of TCR beta chains was associated with a missense DCLRE1C variant in a later genetic analysis, and the association was replicated in an independent cohort. In an earlier analysis of roughly 560 of the donors, most TCR beta V segments were observed in productive rearrangements about 90% or about 30% of the time, broadly matching IMGT annotations. In vitro tests confirmed that three of the cytomegalovirus-associated TCR beta chains recognize cytomegalovirus antigens. Because HLA typing was missing for some donors at each locus, association tests included only the typed subset. A further reported finding was that TCR beta sequences accurately predicted the HLA-A and HLA-B alleles for most subjects in the first cohort. The only immune exposure information available for the cohort was CMV serostatus. Only TCR beta chains were sequenced in this cohort, and the absence of alpha or paired-chain data limited detectable features. A group of highly shared sequence variants was considered likely to be a technical artifact of the sequencing pipeline. Several of the top co-occurrence clusters appeared to be linked to parvovirus B19, influenza, CMV and Epstein-Barr virus, according to a later analysis. A later analysis associated 16,951 TCR beta sequences with specific HLA alleles at a false discovery rate of 0.05.

Libraries were prepared through the immunoSEQ multiplex PCR assay. For the multiplex PCR, a mixture combining 60 forward primers for TCR Vbeta segments and 13 reverse primers for TCR Jbeta segments was used. A multiplex PCR assay on genomic DNA amplified the CDR3 region of rearranged TCR beta genes. On the Illumina HiSeq System, the amplified TCR beta libraries were sequenced as 87-base-pair reads. The original methods were these. Across the 500 to 700 repertoires, a later analysis counted approximately 75 million unique TCR beta chains, 8.5 million to 12 million of which were shared by at least two donors. Raw reads were error-corrected and collapsed into unique sequences with a nearest-neighbor algorithm that merged closely related sequences to remove PCR and sequencing errors. Alignment of CDR3 sequences to IMGT reference sequences was used to assign V, D and J gene segments. For a sequence to be retained, at least a six-nucleotide match to both a V gene segment and a J gene segment was required. A rearrangement was called productive if the CDR3 had no stop codons and remained in frame with V and J, and every other rearrangement was called non-productive. Following IMGT convention, CDR3 was defined as the stretch from the second conserved V-encoded cysteine up to the conserved J-encoded phenylalanine. Sequences without an unambiguous match to a single V gene segment were excluded from the earlier analysis of 500 to 700 of the donors. In an earlier analysis of 587 of the donors, V segments were called functional above 56.7% productive rearrangements and were called segregating when the between-donor standard deviation exceeded 5%. A statistical classification framework was developed to diagnose cytomegalovirus status using the catalog of TCR beta chain sequences. A later analysis assigned V and J genes by comparing TCR nucleotide sequences with IMGT/GENE-DB human TR gene sequences. Using the TCRdist pipeline, a later analysis assigned CDR3 sequences along with most-parsimonious VDJ recombination scenarios. A later analysis defined each TCR beta chain by its CDR3 amino acid sequence plus V-gene family, and excluded reads lacking a unique V-gene family. To address suspected cross-contamination and a sequencing artifact, a later analysis removed around 600 highly shared, low-generation-probability nucleotide sequences. For each public chain, a later analysis derived a clonal expansion index from normalized ranks of inferred template counts within each repertoire. Generation probabilities in a later analysis came from a VDJ recombination model fitted to out-of-frame rearrangements, and those results were checked against IGoR. Hypergeometric tests were used in a later analysis to score TCR-TCR, TCR-HLA and TCR-CMV co-occurrence, with a repertoire-size bias correction applied to the TCR pairs. A later analysis estimated false discovery rates by permuting HLA or CMV assignments 20 times. A later analysis grouped co-occurring TCRs with DBSCAN, adding TCRdist sequence similarity when clustering within HLA-allele-positive subsets. For co-occurrence clustering, repertoires with fewer than 30,000 or more than 120,000 public chains were excluded, along with roughly 5 repertoires with anomalous nucleotide sharing. What TCRdb holds here is the immuneACCESS table cut down to in-frame rearrangements. Part of the clones is not present; checked against another copy, under half of the missing clones reflect an unresolved V gene, and the others are unexplained. V, J and clone size were drawn from that table, and D and trimming were deduced from the DNA. Across this sample there are some 190,000 clones, with more than 75% seen only once. The ten largest clones add up to 2% to 3% of the sample.

The cohort comprised some 730 healthy bone marrow donors. At the time of sampling, all cohort members were nominally healthy, though unrecorded immune exposures were likely present. The donor was CMV seropositive and was included in the group of 250 to 350 seropositive cohort members. Each donor provided a peripheral blood sample, and peripheral blood mononuclear cells were used for TCR beta sequencing. Genomic DNA was extracted from the blood cell samples with the Qiagen DNeasy Blood Extraction Kit. The sample was PBMCs. The source is a woman aged 30 to 39 in good health and CMV-seropositive.

The DNA is TGTGCCAGCAGCCATGCCGCTTTCGACAAGGAAGAAGAGACCCAGTACTTC. Its translation is CASSHAAFDKEEETQYF. The chain is assembled from TRBV4-2 and TRBJ2-5, with the D gene too uncertain to name. V sheds 3 bases and J sheds 3 bases, leaving 20 bases between their ends. The CDR3 numbers 17 residues from cysteine through phenylalanine. Only the CDR3 DNA is retained, 51 bases long and in frame from the first base. From a lookup of the germline V gene, CDR1 and CDR2 are LGHNA and YNFKEQ.